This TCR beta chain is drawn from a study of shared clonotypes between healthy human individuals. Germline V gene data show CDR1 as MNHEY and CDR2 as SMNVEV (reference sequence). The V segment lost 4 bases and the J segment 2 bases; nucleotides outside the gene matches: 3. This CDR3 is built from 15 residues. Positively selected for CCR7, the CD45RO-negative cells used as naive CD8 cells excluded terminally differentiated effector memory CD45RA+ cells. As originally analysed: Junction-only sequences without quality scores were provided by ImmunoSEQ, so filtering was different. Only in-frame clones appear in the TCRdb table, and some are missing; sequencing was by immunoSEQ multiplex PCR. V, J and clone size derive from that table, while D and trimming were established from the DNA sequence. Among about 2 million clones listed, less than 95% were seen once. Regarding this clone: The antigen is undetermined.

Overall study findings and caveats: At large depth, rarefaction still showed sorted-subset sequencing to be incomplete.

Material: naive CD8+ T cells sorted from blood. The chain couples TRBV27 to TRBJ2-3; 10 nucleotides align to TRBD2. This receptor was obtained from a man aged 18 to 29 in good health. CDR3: CASSSLAGVTDTQYF. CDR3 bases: TGTGCCAGCAGTTCTCTAGCGGGAGTCACAGATACGCAGTATTTT.